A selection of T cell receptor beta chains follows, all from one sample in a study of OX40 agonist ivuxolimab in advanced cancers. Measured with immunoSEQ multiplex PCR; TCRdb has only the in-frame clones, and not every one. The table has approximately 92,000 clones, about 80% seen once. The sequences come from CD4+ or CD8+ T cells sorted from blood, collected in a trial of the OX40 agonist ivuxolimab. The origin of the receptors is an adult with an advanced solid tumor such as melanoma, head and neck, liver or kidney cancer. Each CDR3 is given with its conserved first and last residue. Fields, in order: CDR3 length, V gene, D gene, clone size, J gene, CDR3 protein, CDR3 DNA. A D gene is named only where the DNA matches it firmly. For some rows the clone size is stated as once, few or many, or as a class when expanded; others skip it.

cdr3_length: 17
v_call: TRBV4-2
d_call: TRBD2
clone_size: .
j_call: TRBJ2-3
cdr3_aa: CASSRGESGSPLKRGFF
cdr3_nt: TGTGCCAGCAGCCGAGGTGAAAGCGGGAGCCCTCTCAAACGGGGTTTTTTT

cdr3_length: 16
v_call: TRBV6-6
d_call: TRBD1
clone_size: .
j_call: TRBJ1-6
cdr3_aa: CASSYLETGGGSPLHF
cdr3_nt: TGTGCCAGCAGTTACCTAGAAACAGGGGGTGGGTCACCCCTCCACTTT

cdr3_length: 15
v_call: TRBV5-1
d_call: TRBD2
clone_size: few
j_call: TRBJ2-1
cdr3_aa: CASSPLSGESGEQFF
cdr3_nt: TGCGCCAGCAGTCCCCTTAGCGGGGAATCGGGTGAGCAGTTCTTC

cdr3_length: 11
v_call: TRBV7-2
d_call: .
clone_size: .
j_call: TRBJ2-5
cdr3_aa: CASSPKETQYF
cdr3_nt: TGTGCCAGCAGCCCAAAAGAGACCCAGTACTTC

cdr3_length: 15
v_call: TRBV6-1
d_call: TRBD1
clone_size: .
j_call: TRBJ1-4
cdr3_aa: CASSEVGQGNEKLFF
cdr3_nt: TGTGCCAGCAGTGAAGTTGGACAGGGGAATGAAAAACTGTTTTTT

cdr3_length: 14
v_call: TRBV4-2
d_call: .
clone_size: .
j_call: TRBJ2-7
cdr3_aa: CASSQDQASYEQYF
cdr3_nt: TGTGCCAGCAGCCAAGATCAAGCGTCCTACGAGCAGTACTTC

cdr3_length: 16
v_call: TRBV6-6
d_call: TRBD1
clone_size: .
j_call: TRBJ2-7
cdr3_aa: CASTPHEWTGTYEQYF
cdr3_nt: TGTGCCAGCACCCCTCATGAGTGGACAGGGACCTACGAGCAGTACTTC

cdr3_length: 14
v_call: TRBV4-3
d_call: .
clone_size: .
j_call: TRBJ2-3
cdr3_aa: CASQARGRTDTQYF
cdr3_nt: TGCGCCAGCCAAGCCAGGGGTCGCACAGATACGCAGTATTTT

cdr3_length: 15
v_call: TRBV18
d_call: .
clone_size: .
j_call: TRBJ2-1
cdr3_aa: CASSPPAGTYNEQFF
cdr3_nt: TGTGCCAGCTCACCCCCCGCCGGGACCTACAATGAGCAGTTCTTC

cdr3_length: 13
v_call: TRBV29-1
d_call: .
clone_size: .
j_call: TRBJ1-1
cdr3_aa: CSVGRGLNTEAFF
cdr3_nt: TGCAGCGTTGGTAGGGGTTTGAACACTGAAGCTTTCTTT

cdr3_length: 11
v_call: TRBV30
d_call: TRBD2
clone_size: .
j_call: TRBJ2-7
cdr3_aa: CAWGEGYEQYF
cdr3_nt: TGTGCCTGGGGGGAGGGGTACGAGCAGTACTTC

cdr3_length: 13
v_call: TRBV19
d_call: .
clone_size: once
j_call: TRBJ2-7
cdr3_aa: CASSPSASYEQYF
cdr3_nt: TGTGCCAGTAGCCCCTCGGCCTCCTACGAGCAGTACTTC

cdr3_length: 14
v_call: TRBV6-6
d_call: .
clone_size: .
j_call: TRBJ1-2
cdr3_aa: CASSSLTGNYGYTF
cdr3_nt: TGTGCCAGCAGTTCTCTGACGGGGAACTATGGCTACACCTTC

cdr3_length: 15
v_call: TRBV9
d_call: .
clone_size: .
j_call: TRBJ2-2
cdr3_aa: CASSVVPANTGELFF
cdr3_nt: TGTGCCAGCAGCGTAGTACCCGCGAACACCGGGGAGCTGTTTTTT

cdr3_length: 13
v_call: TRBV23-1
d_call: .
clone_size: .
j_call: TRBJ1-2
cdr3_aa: CASSQHRSYGYTF
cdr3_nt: TGCGCCAGCAGTCAACACAGGTCCTATGGCTACACCTTC

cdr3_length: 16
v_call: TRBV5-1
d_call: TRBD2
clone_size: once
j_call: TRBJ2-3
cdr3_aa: CASTPFGAGGLDTQYF
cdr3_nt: TGCGCCAGCACGCCCTTCGGGGCGGGGGGGCTCGATACGCAGTATTTT

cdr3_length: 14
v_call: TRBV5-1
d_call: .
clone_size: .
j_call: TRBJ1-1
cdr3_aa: CASSLDPSNTEAFF
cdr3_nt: TGCGCCAGCAGCTTGGACCCCTCTAACACTGAAGCTTTCTTT

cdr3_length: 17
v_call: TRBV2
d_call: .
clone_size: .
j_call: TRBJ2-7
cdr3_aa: CASSEALRGESSYEQYF
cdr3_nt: TGTGCCAGCAGTGAAGCGCTTCGAGGAGAGAGCTCCTACGAGCAGTACTTC

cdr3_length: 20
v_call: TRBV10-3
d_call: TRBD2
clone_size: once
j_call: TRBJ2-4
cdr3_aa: CAISESGTSGGSLAKNIQYF
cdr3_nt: TGTGCCATCAGTGAGTCCGGGACTAGCGGGGGTTCCCTAGCCAAAAACATTCAGTACTTC

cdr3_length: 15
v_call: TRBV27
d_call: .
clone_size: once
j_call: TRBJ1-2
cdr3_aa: CASSLYWGPSYGYTF
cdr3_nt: TGTGCCAGCAGTTTATATTGGGGGCCGAGCTATGGCTACACCTTC

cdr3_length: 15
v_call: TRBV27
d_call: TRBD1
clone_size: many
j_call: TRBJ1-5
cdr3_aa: CASSSRTGGPQPQHF
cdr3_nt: TGTGCCAGCAGTTCCCGGACAGGGGGCCCTCAGCCCCAGCATTTT

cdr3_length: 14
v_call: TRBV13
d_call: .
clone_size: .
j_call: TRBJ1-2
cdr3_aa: CASSRGYSSYGYTF
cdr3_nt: TGTGCCAGCAGCCGAGGCTACAGCAGCTATGGCTACACCTTC

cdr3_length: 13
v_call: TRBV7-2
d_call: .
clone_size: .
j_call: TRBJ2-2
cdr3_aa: CASSPKNTGELFF
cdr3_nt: TGTGCCAGCAGCCCTAAAAACACCGGGGAGCTGTTTTTT

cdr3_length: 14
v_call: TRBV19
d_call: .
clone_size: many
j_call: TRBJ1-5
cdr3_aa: CASTLDMSNQPQHF
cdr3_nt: TGTGCCAGTACCCTGGACATGAGCAATCAGCCCCAGCATTTT

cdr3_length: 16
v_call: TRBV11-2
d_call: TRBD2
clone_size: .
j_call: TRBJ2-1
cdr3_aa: CASSSWTSGGHNEQFF
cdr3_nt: TGTGCCAGCAGCTCGTGGACTAGCGGGGGCCACAATGAGCAGTTCTTC

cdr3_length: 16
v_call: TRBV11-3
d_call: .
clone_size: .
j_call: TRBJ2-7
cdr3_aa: CASSLDTQWTAYEQYF
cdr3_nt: TGTGCCAGCAGCTTAGATACTCAGTGGACAGCCTACGAGCAGTACTTC